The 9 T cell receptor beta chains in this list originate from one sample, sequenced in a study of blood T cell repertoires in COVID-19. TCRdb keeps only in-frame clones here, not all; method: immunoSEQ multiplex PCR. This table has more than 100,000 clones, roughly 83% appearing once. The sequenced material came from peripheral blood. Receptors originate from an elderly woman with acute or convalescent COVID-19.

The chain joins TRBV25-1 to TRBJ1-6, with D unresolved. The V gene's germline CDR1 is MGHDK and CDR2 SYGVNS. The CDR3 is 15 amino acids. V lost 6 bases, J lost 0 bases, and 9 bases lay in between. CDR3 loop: CASRDPSSYNSPLHF. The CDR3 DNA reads TGTGCCAGCAGAGATCCTAGCTCCTATAATTCACCCCTCCACTTT. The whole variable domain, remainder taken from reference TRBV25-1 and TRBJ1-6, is EADIYQTPRYLVIGTGKKITLECSQTMGHDKMYWYQQDPGMELHLIHYSYGVNSTEKGDLSSESTVSRIRTEHFPLTLESARPSHTSQYLCASRDPSSYNSPLHFGNGTRLTVT.

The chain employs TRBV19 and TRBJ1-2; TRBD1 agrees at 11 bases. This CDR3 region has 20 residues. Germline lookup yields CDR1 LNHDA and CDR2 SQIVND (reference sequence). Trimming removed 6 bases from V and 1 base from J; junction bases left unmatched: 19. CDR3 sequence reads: CASSGSQDRGRMENNYGYTF. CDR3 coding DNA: TGTGCCAGTAGCGGGTCCCAGGACAGGGGGCGAATGGAGAATAACTATGGCTACACCTTC.

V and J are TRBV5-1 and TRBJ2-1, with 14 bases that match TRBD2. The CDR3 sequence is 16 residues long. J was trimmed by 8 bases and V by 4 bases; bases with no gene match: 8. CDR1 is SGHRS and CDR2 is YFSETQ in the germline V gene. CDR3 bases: TGCGCCAGCAGCCCGACGACTAGCGGGAGGGCTTATGAGCAGTTCTTC. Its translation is CASSPTTSGRAYEQFF.

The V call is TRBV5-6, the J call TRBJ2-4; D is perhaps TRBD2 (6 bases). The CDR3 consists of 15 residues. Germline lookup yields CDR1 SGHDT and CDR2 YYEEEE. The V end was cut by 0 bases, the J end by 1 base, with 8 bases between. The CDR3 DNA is TGTGCCAGCAGCTTGGCTGGGGGGGCCAAAAACATTCAGTACTTC. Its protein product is CASSLAGGAKNIQYF.

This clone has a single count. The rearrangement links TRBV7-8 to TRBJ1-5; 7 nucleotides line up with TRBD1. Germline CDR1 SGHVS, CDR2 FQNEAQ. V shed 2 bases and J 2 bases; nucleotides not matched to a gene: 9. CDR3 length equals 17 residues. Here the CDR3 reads CASSLFGGGEGNQPQHF. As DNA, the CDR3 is TGTGCCAGCAGCTTATTCGGAGGGGGCGAGGGCAATCAGCCCCAGCATTTT.

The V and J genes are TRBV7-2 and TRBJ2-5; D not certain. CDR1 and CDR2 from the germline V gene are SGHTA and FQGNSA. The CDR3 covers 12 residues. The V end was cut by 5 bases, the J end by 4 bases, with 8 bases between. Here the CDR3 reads CASSRSRETQYF. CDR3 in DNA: TGTGCCAGCAGCCGATCGCGAGAGACCCAGTACTTC.

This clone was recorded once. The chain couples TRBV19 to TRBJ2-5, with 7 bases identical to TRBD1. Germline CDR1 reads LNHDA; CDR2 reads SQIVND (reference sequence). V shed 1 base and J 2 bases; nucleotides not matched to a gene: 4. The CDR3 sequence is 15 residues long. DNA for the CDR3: TGTGCCAGTAGTATAGGGGGGACAGTACAAGAGACCCAGTACTTC. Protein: CASSIGGTVQETQYF.

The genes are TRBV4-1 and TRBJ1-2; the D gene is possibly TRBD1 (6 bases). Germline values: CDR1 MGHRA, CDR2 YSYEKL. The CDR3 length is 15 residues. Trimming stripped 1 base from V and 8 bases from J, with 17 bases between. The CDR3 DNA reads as TGCGCCAGCAGCCAAGGCCCGACAGGTACCGGCGGCTACACCTTC. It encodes CASSQGPTGTGGYTF.

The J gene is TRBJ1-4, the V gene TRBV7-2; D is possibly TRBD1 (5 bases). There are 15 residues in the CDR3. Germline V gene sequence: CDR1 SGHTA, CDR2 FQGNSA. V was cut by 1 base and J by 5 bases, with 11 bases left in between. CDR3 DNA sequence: TGTGCCAGCAGCTTAGTCGGGGGGGTCAATGAAAAACTGTTTTTT. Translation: CASSLVGGVNEKLFF.